The TCR beta chain described here comes from a study of blood T cells in healthy people across ages. Study at large: With template switching, about one barcoded beta molecule was captured per two T cells.

V lost 3 bases to trimming and J lost 7 bases, with 7 bases between them. This CDR3 comprises 13 residues. Germline V gene sequence: CDR1 ENHRY, CDR2 SYGVKD. Many counts were recorded for this clonotype. Sample-barcoded 5' priming and a J-beta primer mix drove a second PCR of 7 to 11 cycles. TCRdb re-analysed the 5' RACE reads in MiXCR, keeping a single row per CDR3 protein. The sample records about 1.1 million distinct CDR3 sequences, 35% to 40% being singletons. This chain joins TRBV10-3 and TRBJ1-6; TRBD1 is a possible D gene (5 bases). Sample: blood. This clonotype was obtained from a man between 18 and 35 years old in good health. CDR3 sequence reads: CAISEGVNSPLHF. CDR3 nucleotides: TGTGCCATCAGTGAAGGGGTAAATTCACCCCTCCACTTT.